This is a list of T cell receptor beta chains from one sample in a study of shared clonotypes between healthy human individuals. TCRdb's table, derived via immunoSEQ multiplex PCR, lists solely in-frame clones and lacks some. The table has about 330,000 clones, approximately 79% seen once. Source material: memory CD4+ T cells sorted from blood. The receptors come from a man aged 25-45 years in good health. CDR3s include the opening cysteine and the closing phenylalanine or tryptophan. The D gene is left open where the match is weak. Only some rows state a clone size, as once, few, many or a class for expanded clones.

d_gene | j_gene | abundance | v_gene | CDR3aa | CDR3nt
. | TRBJ2-5 | . | TRBV6-1 | CASSEARETQYF | TGTGCCAGCAGTGAAGCGCGGGAGACCCAGTACTTC
. | TRBJ1-2 | . | TRBV5-4 | CASSLVGGANYGYTF | TGTGCCAGCAGCTTGGTCGGTGGAGCTAACTATGGCTACACCTTC
TRBD1 | TRBJ2-3 | . | TRBV5-4 | CASSLGRGTGSTDTQYF | TGTGCCAGCAGCTTGGGCAGAGGGACAGGGAGCACAGATACGCAGTATTTT
. | TRBJ1-2 | once | TRBV27 | CASSRTWDGLYGYTF | TGTGCCAGCAGTAGGACCTGGGACGGCCTCTATGGCTACACCTTC
. | TRBJ2-7 | . | TRBV6-1 | CASSEIRPGASEQYF | TGTGCCAGCAGTGAAATTCGGCCAGGGGCGAGCGAGCAGTACTTC
. | TRBJ2-3 | . | TRBV7-9 | CASSYSNIQDTQYF | TGTGCCAGCAGCTACTCGAACATTCAGGATACGCAGTATTTT
. | TRBJ1-1 | . | TRBV2 | CASSEGWQGNTEAFF | TGTGCCAGCAGTGAAGGGTGGCAGGGAAACACTGAAGCTTTCTTT
. | TRBJ1-1 | . | TRBV14 | CASSQVGGKSTEAFF | TGTGCCAGCAGTCAAGTCGGCGGAAAATCCACTGAAGCTTTCTTT
. | TRBJ2-3 | . | TRBV18 | CASSRAGSGVADTQYF | TGTGCCAGCTCACGGGCCGGGTCGGGAGTAGCAGATACGCAGTATTTT
TRBD1 | TRBJ2-6 | . | TRBV5-4 | CASSDFRDRAGANVLTF | TGTGCCAGCAGCGATTTCCGGGACAGGGCTGGGGCCAACGTCCTGACTTTC
TRBD1 | TRBJ1-2 | . | TRBV6-1 | CASVKGTGDNYGYTF | TGTGCCAGCGTTAAAGGGACAGGGGATAACTATGGCTACACCTTC
TRBD1 | TRBJ1-2 | . | TRBV7-2 | CASSKQGYGYTF | TGTGCCAGCAGCAAACAGGGGTATGGCTACACCTTC
. | TRBJ2-1 | . | TRBV10-1 | CASRRDPYNEQFF | TGCGCCAGCAGGAGGGACCCTTACAATGAGCAGTTCTTC
. | TRBJ1-1 | . | TRBV9 | CASSVSGSEAFF | TGTGCCAGCAGCGTATCGGGCTCAGAAGCTTTCTTT
TRBD2 | TRBJ2-5 | many | TRBV6-4 | CASSDSAGGPETQYF | TGTGCCAGCAGTGACTCAGCGGGAGGGCCAGAGACCCAGTACTTC
TRBD1 | TRBJ1-2 | many | TRBV19 | CASRLTGQGKVAGYTF | TGTGCCAGTAGACTCACGGGACAGGGGAAAGTAGCTGGCTACACCTTC
TRBD2 | TRBJ2-1 | . | TRBV28 | CAGRTSGTDEQFF | TGTGCCGGGCGGACTAGCGGCACGGATGAGCAGTTCTTC
TRBD1 | TRBJ1-1 | . | TRBV5-5 | CASSLTGGIFTEAFF | TGTGCCAGCAGCTTGACAGGGGGTATATTCACTGAAGCTTTCTTT
. | TRBJ1-3 | . | TRBV5-8 | CASRTIQESGNTIYF | TGTGCCAGCAGAACAATCCAGGAATCTGGAAACACCATATATTTT
TRBD2 | TRBJ2-3 | . | TRBV7-8 | CASSLGTSGRTKGDTQYF | TGTGCCAGCAGCTTAGGAACTAGCGGGAGGACTAAGGGTGATACGCAGTATTTT
TRBD2 | TRBJ2-3 | . | TRBV7-3 | CASSQTSSTDTQYF | TGTGCCAGCAGCCAGACTAGCAGCACAGATACGCAGTATTTT
. | TRBJ1-2 | . | TRBV6-1 | CASSDIRGGGYGYTF | TGTGCCAGCAGTGACATCCGGGGAGGTGGCTATGGCTACACCTTC
TRBD1 | TRBJ2-7 | . | TRBV5-1 | CASSYSGTGLEEQYF | TGCGCCAGCAGCTACTCCGGGACAGGGCTTGAAGAGCAGTACTTC
TRBD1 | TRBJ2-7 | . | TRBV7-7 | CASSPDRNREQYF | TGTGCCAGCAGTCCGGACAGGAACCGCGAGCAGTACTTC
. | TRBJ2-7 | few | TRBV20-1 | CSATALEQYF | TGCAGTGCCACCGCTCTCGAGCAGTACTTC
. | TRBJ2-3 | few | TRBV7-3 | CASSLGIGGGTDTQYF | TGTGCCAGCAGCTTAGGCATTGGCGGTGGCACAGATACGCAGTATTTT
. | TRBJ1-2 | . | TRBV6-6 | CASSSRGHQPYGYTF | TGTGCCAGCAGTTCCAGGGGACATCAGCCATATGGCTACACCTTC
. | TRBJ2-7 | . | TRBV5-4 | CASSFPGTGSYEQYF | TGTGCCAGCAGCTTCCCGGGAACAGGCTCCTACGAGCAGTACTTC
. | TRBJ2-3 | . | TRBV10-3 | CAISERRDTDTQYF | TGTGCCATCAGTGAGCGGCGGGACACAGATACGCAGTATTTT
. | TRBJ1-1 | . | TRBV11-2 | CASSLTFNTEAFF | TGTGCCAGCAGCTTAACATTTAACACTGAAGCTTTCTTT
. | TRBJ2-7 | . | TRBV6-1 | CAISVGSRLSYEQYF | TGTGCCATCAGTGTAGGGAGTCGGTTGTCTTACGAGCAGTACTTC
. | TRBJ1-1 | . | TRBV29-1 | CSVGGIGNTEAFF | TGCAGCGTTGGGGGGATCGGGAACACTGAAGCTTTCTTT
TRBD1 | TRBJ2-5 | many | TRBV5-6 | CASSLVAGGRETQYF | TGTGCCAGCAGCTTGGTGGCAGGGGGAAGGGAGACCCAGTACTTC
. | TRBJ1-1 | once | TRBV5-4 | CASSLPGSKAFF | TGTGCCAGCAGCTTACCCGGGAGTAAAGCTTTCTTT
. | TRBJ2-3 | few | TRBV5-5 | CASSPGWGTNTRTYADTQYF | TGTGCCAGCAGCCCCGGATGGGGGACAAATACCAGGACTTATGCAGATACGCAGTATTTT
. | TRBJ1-1 | . | TRBV6-5 | CASITGFEAFF | TGTGCCAGCATCACAGGATTCGAAGCTTTCTTT
. | TRBJ2-7 | . | TRBV15 | CATSRGNYEQYF | TGTGCCACCAGCAGAGGAAACTACGAGCAGTACTTC
TRBD1 | TRBJ1-5 | . | TRBV10-3 | CAISPPQGQGVQPQHF | TGTGCCATCAGTCCTCCACAGGGACAGGGGGTTCAGCCCCAGCATTTT
TRBD1 | TRBJ2-1 | once | TRBV9 | CASTKGTGGRYEQFF | TGTGCCAGTACGAAAGGGACAGGGGGCCGGTATGAGCAGTTCTTC
. | TRBJ1-1 | . | TRBV7-9 | CASSLETGPGEAFF | TGTGCCAGCAGCTTAGAAACAGGGCCAGGAGAAGCTTTCTTT
. | TRBJ2-7 | few | TRBV5-5 | CASSPTTSRPSYEQYF | TGTGCCAGCAGCCCTACTACTAGCAGGCCCTCCTACGAGCAGTACTTC
. | TRBJ1-2 | . | TRBV7-2 | CASSLGTYGGYGYTF | TGTGCCAGCAGCTTAGGGACGTATGGAGGTTATGGCTACACCTTC
. | TRBJ1-1 | . | TRBV18 | CASKRTLNTEAFF | TGTGCCAGTAAGAGAACTTTGAACACTGAAGCTTTCTTT
TRBD2 | TRBJ2-1 | once | TRBV5-4 | CASSSGTSGNNEQFF | TGTGCCAGCAGCTCCGGGACTAGCGGAAACAATGAGCAGTTCTTC
. | TRBJ2-7 | . | TRBV7-9 | CASSKTSVLTDYEQYF | TGTGCCAGCAGCAAAACATCGGTCCTAACCGACTACGAGCAGTACTTC
. | TRBJ2-7 | . | TRBV4-3 | CASSQDTTTYEQYF | TGCGCCAGCAGCCAAGATACGACCACCTACGAGCAGTACTTC
. | TRBJ2-3 | once | TRBV2 | CASSDARVRTDTQYF | TGTGCCAGCAGTGACGCGCGGGTCCGCACAGATACGCAGTATTTT
TRBD2 | TRBJ2-7 | once | TRBV7-3 | CASSSTTSGSGEQYF | TGTGCCAGCAGCTCGACCACTAGCGGGAGCGGGGAGCAGTACTTC
TRBD2 | TRBJ2-2 | . | TRBV27 | CASSPTRLAGELFF | TGTGCCAGCAGTCCTACCCGACTAGCGGGGGAGCTGTTTTTT
TRBD2 | TRBJ2-1 | . | TRBV19 | CASSIAGGFYNEQFF | TGTGCCAGTAGTATAGCGGGAGGTTTCTACAATGAGCAGTTCTTC
. | TRBJ1-3 | . | TRBV2 | CASRKDYSGNTIYF | TGTGCCAGCAGGAAAGACTACTCTGGAAACACCATATATTTT
TRBD2 | TRBJ2-3 | . | TRBV5-1 | CASSLGGLAGTDTQYF | TGCGCCAGCAGCTTAGGGGGACTAGCTGGCACAGATACGCAGTATTTT
. | TRBJ2-1 | few | TRBV28 | CASSSGTYEQFF | TGTGCCAGCAGTTCAGGGACCTATGAGCAGTTCTTC